This T cell receptor beta chain was obtained from a study of T cells in Graves' hyperthyroidism and ophthalmopathy. Overall study context: Peripheral blood specimens were obtained at initial diagnosis, prior to any treatment. Study conclusions and caveats: Peripheral blood also featured most of the thyroid clonotypes expanded above 0.001.

Subjects with ophthalmopathy showed a Clinical Activity Score no lower than 3, a NOSPECS grade no lower than 4, and a duration shorter than 3 months. The source of the PBMCs was 8 to 10 ml of fresh peripheral blood. Germline CDR1 and CDR2: SEHNR and FQNEAQ (reference sequence). Trimming took off 5 bases at V and 2 bases at J, with 7 bases between the two ends. The CDR3 runs to 12 residues. Amplified TCR beta CDR3 regions came from RNA transcripts. HTBI primers were employed in a first-round RT-PCR of the TCR CDR3. TCRdb processed the multiplex PCR reads anew with MiXCR; each CDR3 protein has one entry. The sample has 350,000 or so distinct CDR3 sequences; around a sixth are singletons. This clonotype showed up many times. Its target is unknown.

The sequence came from a woman in her thirties or forties with Graves' ophthalmopathy. The chain joins TRBV7-9 to TRBJ2-7; D gene ambiguous. Sequencing was carried out using blood. The CDR3, as DNA: TGTGCCAGCAGCCCCACACCCTACGAGCAGTACTTC. This encodes CASSPTPYEQYF.